This T cell receptor (beta chain) is drawn from a study of identical twins. This CDR3 has 13 residues. Germline assignment: CDR1 SQVTM and CDR2 ANQGSEA. One entry per CDR3 protein results from TCRdb running MiXCR on the 5' RACE reads. The repertoire has some 900,000 distinct CDR3 sequences, 9% to 15% of them found once; the top ten carry around 1.6%. The same data also contributed to another study, on yellow fever vaccine responses in identical twins.

The clonotype was recovered from a woman aged 18 to 35 in good health. The sample comprised PBMCs. This chain connects TRBV29-1 to TRBJ2-5; D is possibly TRBD2 (5 bases). CDR3 amino acids: CREKAGMVETQYF. The CDR3 DNA is TGCAGGGAGAAGGCCGGGATGGTGGAGACCCAGTACTTC. Full variable domain (rest looked up from reference TRBV29-1 and TRBJ2-5): SAVISQKPSRDICQRGTSLTIQCQVDSQVTMMFWYRQQPGQSLTLIATANQGSEATYESGFVIDKFPISRPNLTFSTLTVSNMSPEDSSIYLCREKAGMVETQYFGPGTRLLVL.